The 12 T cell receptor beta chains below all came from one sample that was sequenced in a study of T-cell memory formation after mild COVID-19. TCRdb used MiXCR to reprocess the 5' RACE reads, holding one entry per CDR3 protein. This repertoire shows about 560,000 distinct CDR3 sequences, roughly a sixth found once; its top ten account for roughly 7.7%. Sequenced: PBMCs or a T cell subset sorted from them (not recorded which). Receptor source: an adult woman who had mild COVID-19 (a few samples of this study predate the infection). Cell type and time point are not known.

The CDR3 protein is CASSFGRGTRTEAFF. The CDR3 DNA reads as TGTGCCAGCAGTTTCGGCAGGGGGACGAGAACTGAAGCTTTCTTT. The chain recombines TRBV27 with TRBJ1-1; TRBD1 agrees at 7 bases. The CDR3 is 15 amino acids. Germline V gene data show CDR1 as MNHEY and CDR2 as SMNVEV (reference sequence). J was trimmed by 5 bases and V by 3 bases; bases with no gene match: 9.

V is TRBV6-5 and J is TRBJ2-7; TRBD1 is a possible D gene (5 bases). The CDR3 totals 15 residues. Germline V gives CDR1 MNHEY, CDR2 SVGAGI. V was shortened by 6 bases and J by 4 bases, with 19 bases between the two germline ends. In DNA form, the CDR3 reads TGTGCCAGCAGAGAACGGACAACTTCACGTTACGAGCAGTACTTC. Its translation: CASRERTTSRYEQYF.

CDR3 sequence: CASSSTTGSPSYNEQFF. Written as DNA, the CDR3 is TGTGCCAGCAGCTCAACTACCGGGTCACCCTCCTACAATGAGCAGTTCTTC. The chain recombines TRBV5-5 with TRBJ2-1, with D unclear. The ends were cut back, 3 bases at V and 0 bases at J, with 16 bases in the middle. CDR3 length: 17 amino acids. The germline V gene encodes CDR1 SGHKS and CDR2 YYEKEE (reference sequence). The variable domain in full, with the rest retrieved from reference TRBV5-5 and TRBJ2-1, is DAGVTQSPTHLIKTRGQQVTLRCSPISGHKSVSWYQQVLGQGPQFIFQYYEKEERGRGNFPDRFSARQFPNYSSELNVNALLLGDSALYLCASSSTTGSPSYNEQFFGPGTRLTVL.

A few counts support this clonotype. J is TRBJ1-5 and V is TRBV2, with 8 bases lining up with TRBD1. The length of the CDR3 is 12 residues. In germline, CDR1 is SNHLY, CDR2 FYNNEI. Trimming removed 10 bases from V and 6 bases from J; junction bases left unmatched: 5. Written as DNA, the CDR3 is TGTGCCACCGGGACAGGCGGTCAGCCCCAGCATTTT. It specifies CATGTGGQPQHF.

The CDR3 sequence is CASSLAVGIYEQYF. The CDR3 nucleotides are TGCGCCAGCAGCTTGGCCGTGGGGATTTACGAGCAGTACTTC. This chain joins TRBV5-1 and TRBJ2-7; unclear D gene. V was clipped by 0 bases and J by 4 bases, with 11 bases between them. Germline CDR1 SGHRS, CDR2 YFSETQ. The CDR3 runs 14 residues.

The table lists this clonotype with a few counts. CDR3 sequence (DNA): TGTGCCAGCAGCCAAGCAGGGTATAGCAATCAGCCCCAGCATTTT. Its translation: CASSQAGYSNQPQHF. The rearrangement joins TRBV3-1 to TRBJ1-5; a possible D gene is TRBD1 (5 bases). The CDR3 has 15 residues. V lost 1 base to trimming and J lost 0 bases, with 7 bases between them. Germline assignment: CDR1 LGHDT and CDR2 YNNKEL (reference sequence).

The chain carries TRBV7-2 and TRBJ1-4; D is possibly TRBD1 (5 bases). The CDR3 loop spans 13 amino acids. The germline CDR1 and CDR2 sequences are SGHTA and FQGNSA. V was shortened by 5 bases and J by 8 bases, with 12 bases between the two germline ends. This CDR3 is CASSRGGSEKLFF. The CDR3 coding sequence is TGTGCCAGCAGCCGGGGGGGTTCCGAAAAACTGTTTTTT.

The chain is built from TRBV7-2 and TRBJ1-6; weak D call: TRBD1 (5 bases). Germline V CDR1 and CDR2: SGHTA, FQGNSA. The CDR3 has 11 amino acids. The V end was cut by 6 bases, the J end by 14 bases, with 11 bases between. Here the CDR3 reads CASRGGGTLHF. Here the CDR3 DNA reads TGTGCCAGCAGGGGTGGGGGAACCCTCCACTTT.

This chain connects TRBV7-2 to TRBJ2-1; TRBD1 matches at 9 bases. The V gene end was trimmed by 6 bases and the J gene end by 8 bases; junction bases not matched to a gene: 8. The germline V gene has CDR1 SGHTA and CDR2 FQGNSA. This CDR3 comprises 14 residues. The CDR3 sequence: CASRSYRGQHEQFF. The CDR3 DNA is TGTGCCAGCAGGAGCTACAGGGGGCAGCATGAGCAGTTCTTC.

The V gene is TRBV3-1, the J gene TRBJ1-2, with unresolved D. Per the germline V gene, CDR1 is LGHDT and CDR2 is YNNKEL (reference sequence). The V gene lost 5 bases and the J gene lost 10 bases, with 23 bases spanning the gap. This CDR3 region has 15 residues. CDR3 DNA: TGTGCCAGCAGCTTAACTTGGGGTAGTCATGGAGACTACACCTTC. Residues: CASSLTWGSHGDYTF. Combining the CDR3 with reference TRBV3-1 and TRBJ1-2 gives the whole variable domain DTAVSQTPKYLVTQMGNDKSIKCEQNLGHDTMYWYKQDSKKFLKIMFSYNNKELIINETVPNRFSPKSPDKAHLNLHINSLELGDSAVYFCASSLTWGSHGDYTFGSGTRLTVV.

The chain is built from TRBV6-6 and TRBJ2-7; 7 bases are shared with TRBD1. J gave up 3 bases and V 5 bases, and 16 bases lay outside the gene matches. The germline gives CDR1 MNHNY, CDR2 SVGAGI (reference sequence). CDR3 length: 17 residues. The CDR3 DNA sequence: TGTGCCAGCAGTCCCCCGCCCAGGCCGACAGGGATCTACGAGCAGTACTTC. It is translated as CASSPPPRPTGIYEQYF.

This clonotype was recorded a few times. The CDR3 sequence: CASSLGGSGGYQETQYF. The CDR3 region has the DNA TGTGCCAGCAGCTTAGGAGGTAGCGGGGGGTACCAAGAGACCCAGTACTTC. The rearrangement uses TRBV7-2 and TRBJ2-5; the match to TRBD2 covers 10 bases. J was trimmed by 0 bases and V by 1 base; bases with no gene match: 5. CDR1 and CDR2 from the germline V gene are SGHTA and FQGNSA. This CDR3 is built from 17 residues.